These 12 T cell receptor beta chains share one sample of origin, sequenced in a study of post-analysis software for immune sequencing data. The antigens for these receptors are not known. The library was made from cDNA and included unique molecular identifiers. One entry per CDR3 protein, called by TCRdb with MiXCR from the PCR reads. The sample includes roughly 650,000 distinct CDR3 sequences, about 60% seen only once; the top ten take about 11%. Study conclusions and caveats: Five TRBV segments, including TRBV5-6, TRBV5-1 and TRBV20-1, were more frequent in patients than controls.

The sequencing sample was made of blood. These receptors originate from a girl aged 2 to 10 with multiple sclerosis.

This rearrangement joins TRBV5-1 to TRBJ2-5, with D possibly TRBD1 on 5 matching bases. The CDR3 runs 15 residues. The V gene's germline CDR1 is SGHRS and CDR2 YFSETQ. Trimming stripped 0 bases from V and 5 bases from J, with 14 bases between. CDR3 DNA sequence: TGCGCCAGCAGCTTGGAGGGGTTAGGCGGCGAGACCCAGTACTTC. Protein: CASSLEGLGGETQYF.

The V and J genes are TRBV20-1 and TRBJ2-5, with TRBD1 matching 10 bases. Germline CDR1 is DFQATT and CDR2 is SNEGSKA (reference sequence). The CDR3 is made up of 14 amino acids. J was trimmed by 2 bases and V by 6 bases; bases with no gene match: 6. CDR3 protein: CSAPPGQGQETQYF. In nucleotides, the CDR3 is TGCAGTGCACCTCCGGGACAGGGGCAAGAGACCCAGTACTTC.

This sequence joins TRBV3-1 and TRBJ2-7; 7 nucleotides match TRBD1. Germline V gives CDR1 LGHDT, CDR2 YNNKEL (reference sequence). V gave up 1 base and J gave up 4 bases; unmatched junction bases: 7. The CDR3 is made up of 15 amino acids. The CDR3 DNA reads TGTGCCAGCAGCCAAGTAGGGACAGCAAAATACGAGCAGTACTTC. Translating gives CASSQVGTAKYEQYF.

This clonotype was found once. The chain links TRBV5-4 to TRBJ2-7; TRBD2 matches at 7 bases. V lost 4 bases and J lost 6; bases outside the gene matches: 16. CDR1 is SGHNT, CDR2 YYREEE, per germline (reference sequence). This CDR3 region has 16 residues. For the CDR3, the DNA is TGTGCCAGCAGCCTACTCGGGGCGGGAGTGTCGAGCGAGCAGTACTTC. Translation: CASSLLGAGVSSEQYF.

The genes are TRBV6-1 and TRBJ2-6, with 7 bases aligning to TRBD1. This CDR3 has 18 amino acids. In germline, CDR1 is MNHNS, CDR2 SASEGT. After removal of 5 bases from V and 3 bases from J, the junction contained 13 bases not matched to a gene. The CDR3 sequence is CASSPSTGLVGGANVLTF. In DNA form, the CDR3 reads TGTGCCAGCAGTCCTTCGACAGGGTTGGTTGGTGGGGCCAACGTCCTGACTTTC.

V gene TRBV5-6 combines with J gene TRBJ1-2, with unresolved D. V lost 2 bases and J 5 bases, leaving 7 bases between the germline ends. The germline V gene has CDR1 SGHDT and CDR2 YYEEEE. CDR3 length: 12 amino acids. The CDR3 DNA follows: TGTGCCAGCAGCTTAAGTTGGTATGGCTACACCTTC. Translated, it gives CASSLSWYGYTF.

This chain joins TRBV20-1 and TRBJ1-1; D unclear. This CDR3 spans 13 amino acids. Germline loops: CDR1 DFQATT, CDR2 SNEGSKA (reference sequence). V was pared by 6 bases and J by 4 bases, with 15 bases between. The CDR3 DNA reads as TGCAGTGCGCGCGCACGGAGCGGCACTGAAGCTTTCTTT. The encoded protein is CSARARSGTEAFF.

The CDR3 DNA is TGTGCCAGCAGCCCCGGGGTTCATACGCAGTATTTT. Its translation: CASSPGVHTQYF. The J gene is TRBJ2-3, the V gene TRBV7-2, with a tentative D call TRBD2 (5 bases). Trimming took off 5 bases at V and 7 bases at J, with 10 bases between the two ends. This CDR3 is built from 12 residues. CDR1 is SGHTA, CDR2 FQGNSA, per germline.

The chain combines TRBV11-3 with TRBJ2-3, with 12 bases that match TRBD2. CDR1 is SGHNT and CDR2 is YENEEA in the germline V gene. The junction had 6 bases not matched to a gene; V was cut back by 4 bases and J by 4 bases. This CDR3 comprises 16 residues. The CDR3 loop reads CASSSGLAGNADTQYF. The CDR3, as DNA: TGTGCCAGCAGCTCCGGACTAGCGGGGAACGCAGATACGCAGTATTTT.

The gene calls are TRBV7-2 and TRBJ2-1; 12 nucleotides align to TRBD2. CDR3 length: 13 amino acids. The trim removed 3 bases at V and 14 bases at J, leaving 5 bases unmatched. Germline loops: CDR1 SGHTA, CDR2 FQGNSA. The DNA for the CDR3 is TGTGCCAGCAGCTTTTCGAGACTAGCGGGAGAGTTCTTC. Translated, it gives CASSFSRLAGEFF.

In this sample, this clonotype turned up a few times. V usage is TRBV12-3 or TRBV12-4 and J usage is TRBJ1-2; 7 nucleotides line up with TRBD1. The CDR3 consists of 13 residues. V was pared by 6 bases and J by 6 bases, with 7 bases of the junction left unmatched. CDR3 nucleotides: TGTGCCAGCAGCTTACGAGGGGGCGATGGCTACACCTTC. Translated: CASSLRGGDGYTF.

V and J are TRBV9 and TRBJ2-7, with D perhaps being TRBD1 or TRBD2 (6 bases each). Looked up from germline, CDR1 is SGDLS and CDR2 is YYNGEE. V was cut by 0 bases and J by 4 bases, with 14 bases left in between. The CDR3 length is 15 residues. DNA for the CDR3: TGTGCCAGCAGCGTAGATCTTCAGGGGAGGTACGAGCAGTACTTC. Translation gives CASSVDLQGRYEQYF. Looking up the rest from reference TRBV9 and TRBJ2-7 gives the full variable domain: DSGVTQTPKHLITATGQRVTLRCSPRSGDLSVYWYQQSLDQGLQFLIQYYNGEERAKGNILERFSAQQFPDLHSELNLSSLELGDSALYFCASSVDLQGRYEQYFGPGTRLTVT.